The clone carrying this TCR beta chain was detected many times. TCRdb recomputed calls from the 5' RACE reads with MiXCR, one row per CDR3 protein. The sample yields 20,000 to 25,000 distinct CDR3 sequences, approximately 3.5% seen once. This sample was taken from a study of T cells after yellow fever vaccination. This CDR3 comprises 14 residues. Trimming took off 1 base at V and 6 bases at J, with 9 bases between the two ends. CDR1 and CDR2 (germline): SGHTA, FQGNSA. This chain connects TRBV7-2 to TRBJ1-4, with a tentative D call TRBD1 (5 bases). This clonotype was sampled from a man in his late teens or twenties who received the YFV17D yellow fever vaccine. The source material was PBMCs, either bulk or a sorted T-cell subset (CD4+, CD8+, memory, or dextramer-sorted; not recorded which), sampled 35 to 50 days after the first yellow fever vaccination. CDR3 residues: CASSLVGGDEKLFF. CDR3 bases: TGTGCCAGCAGCTTAGTGGGGGGGGATGAAAAACTGTTTTTT. Full variable domain (missing parts from reference TRBV7-2 and TRBJ1-4): GAGVSQSPSNKVTEKGKDVELRCDPISGHTALYWYRQSLGQGLEFLIYFQGNSAPDKSGLPSDRFSAERTGGSVSTLTIQRTQQEDSAVYLCASSLVGGDEKLFFGSGTQLSVL.